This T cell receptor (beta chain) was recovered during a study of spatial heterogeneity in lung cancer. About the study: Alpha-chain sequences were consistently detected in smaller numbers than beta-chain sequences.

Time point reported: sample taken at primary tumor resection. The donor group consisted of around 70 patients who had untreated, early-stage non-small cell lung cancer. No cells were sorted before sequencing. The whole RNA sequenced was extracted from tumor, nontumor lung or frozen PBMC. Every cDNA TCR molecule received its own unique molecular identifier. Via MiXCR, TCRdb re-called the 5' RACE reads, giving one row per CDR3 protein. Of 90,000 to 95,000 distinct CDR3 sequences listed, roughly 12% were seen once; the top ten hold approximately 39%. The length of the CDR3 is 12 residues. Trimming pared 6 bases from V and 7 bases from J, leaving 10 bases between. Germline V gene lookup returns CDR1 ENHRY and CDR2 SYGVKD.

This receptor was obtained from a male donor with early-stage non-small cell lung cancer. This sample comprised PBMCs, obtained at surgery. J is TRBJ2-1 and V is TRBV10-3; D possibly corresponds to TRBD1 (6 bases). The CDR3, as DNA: TGTGCCATCAGCGGACAGATTAATGAGCAGTTCTTC. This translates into CAISGQINEQFF.